A single sample gave rise to the 4 T cell receptor beta chains below, sequenced in a study of PD-L1 blockade in urothelial cancer. Assay: immunoSEQ multiplex PCR; the TCRdb copy retains only in-frame clones and omits some. Among some 90,000 clones, roughly 90% were seen once, and the ten largest hold 0.85% to 1%. Regarding time point: pretreatment peripheral blood. The starting material was PBMCs, obtained around atezolizumab (anti-PD-L1) treatment. Receptors were obtained from an elderly woman with urothelial cancer.

This clone has only one observation. V is TRBV5-1 and J is TRBJ2-3, with 10 bases aligning to TRBD1. The length of the CDR3 is 15 residues. V shed 3 bases and J 6 bases; nucleotides not matched to a gene: 7. CDR1 is SGHRS and CDR2 is YFSETQ in the germline V gene. The CDR3 here is CASSSPDRGTDTQYF. The DNA of the CDR3 is TGCGCCAGCAGCTCCCCGGACAGGGGGACGGATACGCAGTATTTT.

The chain links TRBV28 to TRBJ1-2; D is perhaps TRBD1 (6 bases). V was clipped by 7 bases and J by 4 bases, with 16 bases between them. CDR1 is MDHEN, CDR2 SYDVKM, per germline. The CDR3 contains 14 residues. The CDR3 nucleotides read TGTGCCAGCAATCTAGGGGGGGGCCTCTATGGCTACACCTTC. Translation: CASNLGGGLYGYTF.

The chain is built from TRBV28 and TRBJ1-1; a weak D match, TRBD1 (6 bases). The V end lost 3 bases, the J end lost 10 bases, and 18 bases lay between the germline ends. Germline V gene lookup returns CDR1 MDHEN and CDR2 SYDVKM. This CDR3 spans 14 amino acids. CDR3 DNA sequence: TGTGCCAGCAGTTTTAAACGGGACCCCAGGGGAGCTTTCTTT. Protein: CASSFKRDPRGAFF.

This chain uses TRBV5-4 with TRBJ2-7; D might be TRBD2 (6 bases). Germline CDR1 SGHNT, CDR2 YYREEE (reference sequence). The CDR3 runs 14 residues. Trimming removed 2 bases at V and 2 bases at J, with 11 bases between. This CDR3 is CASSFGGTPYEQYF. CDR3 coding DNA: TGTGCCAGCAGCTTTGGCGGGACGCCCTACGAGCAGTACTTC.